This record looks at one T cell receptor beta chain sequence and its context. Its antigen is undetermined. Sorted cells reached over 95% purity in every population. This record comes from a study of beta chain features in type 1 diabetes. Study-wide results and limits: All four CD4+ subsets of Type 1 diabetes patients contained TCRB CDR3s that were moderately but significantly shorter. Type 1 diabetes patients had VDJ junctions that carried fewer insertions and more deletions.

The sequenced template was cDNA made from the entire isolated RNA. It was found that naive, central memory and regulatory T cell samples averaged around 3.6 million reads. Sequencing used immunoSEQ multiplex PCR; TCRdb keeps in-frame clones, though not all of them. The sample consists of roughly 60,000 clones, around three fifths of them appearing once. CDR3 length: 12 amino acids. The germline gives CDR1 SQVTM, CDR2 ANQGSEA. The V gene lost 7 bases and the J gene lost 5 bases, with 14 bases spanning the gap. This TCR derives from a woman younger than 30 in good health. V and J are TRBV29-1 and TRBJ2-5, with a weak D call TRBD1 (6 bases). The specimen sequenced was Tregs from blood. The CDR3 DNA reads TGCAGCGCCCACGAGGGGGAGGAGACCCAGTACTTC. Amino acid sequence: CSAHEGEETQYF.